The following is a TCR beta chain sequence with its context. The antigen remains unidentified. Germline V CDR1 and CDR2: MNHEY, SMNVEV (reference sequence). The CDR3 length is 14 residues. V shed 0 bases and J shed 8 bases, with 13 bases lying between them. One entry per CDR3 protein, called by TCRdb with MiXCR from the 5' RACE reads. The data hold about 200,000 distinct CDR3 sequences, with 9.5% observed a single time. The data are from a study of T-cell memory formation after mild COVID-19. Study conclusions and caveats: Whether second-wave clones peaking at day 37 were SARS-CoV-2 specific went unconfirmed. Contracting clones from day 15 to 85 showed balanced CD4/CD8; later expanders favored CD4+.

The V and J genes are TRBV27 and TRBJ1-1; D perhaps matches TRBD1 (5 bases). This receptor was identified in a man aged 18 to 30 who had mild COVID-19 (a few samples of this study predate the infection). Cell type and time point are not known. Sequenced input: PBMCs or a T cell subset sorted from them (not recorded which). CDR3 in DNA: TGTGCCAGCAGTTTATCGAGACAGTTACCCGAAGCTTTCTTT. Residues: CASSLSRQLPEAFF.